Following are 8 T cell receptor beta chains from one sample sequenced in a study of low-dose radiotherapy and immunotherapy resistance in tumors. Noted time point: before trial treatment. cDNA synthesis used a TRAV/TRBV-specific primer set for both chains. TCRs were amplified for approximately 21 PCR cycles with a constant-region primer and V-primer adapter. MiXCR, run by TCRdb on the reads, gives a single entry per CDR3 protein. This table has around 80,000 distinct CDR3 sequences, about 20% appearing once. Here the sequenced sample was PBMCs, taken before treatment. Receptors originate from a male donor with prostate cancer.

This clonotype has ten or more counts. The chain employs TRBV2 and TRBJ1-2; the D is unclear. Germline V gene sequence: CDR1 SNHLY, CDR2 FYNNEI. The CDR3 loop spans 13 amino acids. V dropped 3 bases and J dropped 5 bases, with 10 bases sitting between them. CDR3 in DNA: TGTGCCAGCAGTGACGTCAGCCTATATGGCTACACCTTC. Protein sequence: CASSDVSLYGYTF.

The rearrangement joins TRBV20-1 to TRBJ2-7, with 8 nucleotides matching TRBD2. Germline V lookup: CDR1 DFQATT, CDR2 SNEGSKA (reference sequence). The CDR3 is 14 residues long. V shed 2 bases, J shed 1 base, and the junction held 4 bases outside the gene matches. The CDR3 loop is CSARSAGGSYEQYF. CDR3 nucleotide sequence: TGCAGTGCTAGAAGTGCGGGGGGATCCTACGAGCAGTACTTC.

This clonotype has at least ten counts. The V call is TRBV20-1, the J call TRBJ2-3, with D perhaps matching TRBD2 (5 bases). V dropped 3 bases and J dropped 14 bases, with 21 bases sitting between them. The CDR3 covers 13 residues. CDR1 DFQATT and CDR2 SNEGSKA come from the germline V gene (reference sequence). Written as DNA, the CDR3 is TGCAGTGCTAGCCCAACATACCGGGAAGCTAGGTATTTT. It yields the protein CSASPTYREARYF.

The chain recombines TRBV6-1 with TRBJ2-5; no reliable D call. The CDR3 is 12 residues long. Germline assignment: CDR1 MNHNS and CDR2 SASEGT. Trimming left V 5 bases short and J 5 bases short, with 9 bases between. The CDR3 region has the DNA TGTGCCAGCAGTTTCGGTTCGGAGACCCAGTACTTC. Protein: CASSFGSETQYF.

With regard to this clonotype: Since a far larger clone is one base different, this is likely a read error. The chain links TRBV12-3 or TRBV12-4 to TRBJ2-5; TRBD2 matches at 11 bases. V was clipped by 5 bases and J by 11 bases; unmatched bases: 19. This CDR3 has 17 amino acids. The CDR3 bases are TGTGCCAGCAGTCACGGCACTAGCGGGGGAACCTACAATGAGCAGTACTTC. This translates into CASSHGTSGGTYNEQYF.

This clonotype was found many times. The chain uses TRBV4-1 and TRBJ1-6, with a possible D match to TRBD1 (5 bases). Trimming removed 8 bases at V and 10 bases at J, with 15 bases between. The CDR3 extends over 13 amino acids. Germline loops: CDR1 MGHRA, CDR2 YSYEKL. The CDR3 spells CASGAGLISPLHF. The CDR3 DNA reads TGCGCCAGCGGGGCAGGGCTAATCTCACCCCTCCACTTT.

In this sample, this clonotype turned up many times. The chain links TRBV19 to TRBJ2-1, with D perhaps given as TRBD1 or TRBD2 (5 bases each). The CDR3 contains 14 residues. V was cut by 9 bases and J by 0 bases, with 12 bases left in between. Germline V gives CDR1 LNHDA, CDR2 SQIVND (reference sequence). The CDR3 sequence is CASTRGASYNEQFF. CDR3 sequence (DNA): TGTGCCAGCACCCGAGGGGCCTCCTACAATGAGCAGTTCTTC.

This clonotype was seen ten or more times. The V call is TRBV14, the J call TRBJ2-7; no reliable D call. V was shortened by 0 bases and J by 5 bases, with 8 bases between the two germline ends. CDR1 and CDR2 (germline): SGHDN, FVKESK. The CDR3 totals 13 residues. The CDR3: CASSQERVHEQYF. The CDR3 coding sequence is TGTGCCAGCAGCCAAGAACGGGTCCACGAGCAGTACTTC. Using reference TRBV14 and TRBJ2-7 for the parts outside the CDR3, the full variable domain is EAGVTQFPSHSVIEKGQTVTLRCDPISGHDNLYWYRRVMGKEIKFLLHFVKESKQDESGMPNNRFLAERTGGTYSTLKVQPAELEDSGVYFCASSQERVHEQYFGPGTRLTVT.